This T cell receptor (beta chain) is drawn from a study of blood T cell repertoires in COVID-19. Study summary: The samples span acute and convalescent COVID-19 from the United States, Italy and Spain.

The data were produced by immunoSEQ multiplex PCR, yet TCRdb's version contains in-frame clones alone and is incomplete. This sample carries about 190,000 clones, roughly nine tenths of them seen once, and the ten largest clones take 0.95% to 1.3%. V was trimmed by 0 bases and J by 3 bases, leaving 9 bases between them. Germline V gene lookup returns CDR1 LGHDT and CDR2 YNNKEL (reference sequence). The CDR3 is 16 residues long. The J gene is TRBJ2-6, the V gene TRBV3-1 (or the pseudogene TRBV3-2); D might be TRBD2 (6 bases). Material for sequencing was peripheral blood. This sequence originates from a man younger than 40 with acute or convalescent COVID-19. This CDR3 is CASSQDGGGGANVLTF. CDR3 DNA sequence: TGTGCCAGCAGCCAAGATGGGGGAGGTGGGGCCAACGTCCTGACTTTC.